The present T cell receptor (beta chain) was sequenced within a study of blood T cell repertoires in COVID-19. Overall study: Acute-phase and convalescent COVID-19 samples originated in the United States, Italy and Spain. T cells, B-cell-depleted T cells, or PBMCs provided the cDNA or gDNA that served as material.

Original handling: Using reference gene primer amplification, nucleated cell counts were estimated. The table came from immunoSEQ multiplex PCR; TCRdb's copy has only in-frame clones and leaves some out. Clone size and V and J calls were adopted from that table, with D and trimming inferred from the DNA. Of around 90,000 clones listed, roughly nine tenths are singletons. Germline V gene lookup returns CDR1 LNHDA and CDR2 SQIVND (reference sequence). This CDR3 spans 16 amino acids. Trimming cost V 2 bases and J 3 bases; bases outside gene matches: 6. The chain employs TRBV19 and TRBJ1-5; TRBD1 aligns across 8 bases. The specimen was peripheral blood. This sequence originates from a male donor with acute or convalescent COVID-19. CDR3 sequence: CASSIRPGGLNQPQHF. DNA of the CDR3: TGTGCCAGTAGTATAAGGCCAGGGGGCCTCAATCAGCCCCAGCATTTT. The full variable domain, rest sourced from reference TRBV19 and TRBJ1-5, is DGGITQSPKYLFRKEGQNVTLSCEQNLNHDAMYWYRQDPGQGLRLIYYSQIVNDFQKGDIAEGYSVSREKKESFPLTVTSAQKNPTAFYLCASSIRPGGLNQPQHFGDGTRLSIL.